This T cell receptor beta chain was sequenced in a study of identical twins. This CDR3 has 15 residues. J was trimmed by 4 bases and V by 2 bases; bases with no gene match: 6. Germline values: CDR1 SGHRS, CDR2 YFSETQ. Only a few counts were recorded for this clonotype. TCRdb itself ran the 5' RACE reads through MiXCR, one entry per CDR3 protein. The sample lists hundreds of thousands of distinct CDR3 sequences; over 8.5% were seen once. The data also belong to a second study, concerning yellow fever vaccine responses in identical twins.

The sequence was obtained from a woman under 30 in good health. V and J are TRBV5-1 and TRBJ2-5; 9 nucleotides agree with TRBD1. The sequenced material came from PBMCs. The CDR3 loop is CASSLGGQGGETQYF. The CDR3 bases are TGCGCCAGCAGCTTAGGGGGACAGGGAGGAGAGACCCAGTACTTC.